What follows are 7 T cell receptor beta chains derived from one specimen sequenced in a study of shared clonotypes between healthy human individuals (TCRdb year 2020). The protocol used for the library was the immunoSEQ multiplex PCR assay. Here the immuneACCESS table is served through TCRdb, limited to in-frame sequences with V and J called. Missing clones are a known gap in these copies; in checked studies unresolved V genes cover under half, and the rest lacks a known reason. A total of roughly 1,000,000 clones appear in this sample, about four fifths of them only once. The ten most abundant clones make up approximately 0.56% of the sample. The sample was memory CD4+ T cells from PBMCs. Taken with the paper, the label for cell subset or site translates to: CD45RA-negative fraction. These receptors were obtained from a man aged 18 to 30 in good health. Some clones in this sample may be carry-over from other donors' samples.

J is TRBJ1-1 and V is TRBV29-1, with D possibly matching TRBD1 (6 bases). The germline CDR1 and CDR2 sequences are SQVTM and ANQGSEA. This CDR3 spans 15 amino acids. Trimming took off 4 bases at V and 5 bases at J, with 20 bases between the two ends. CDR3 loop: CSVGAPGGAVTEAFF. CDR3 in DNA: TGCAGCGTTGGGGCCCCTGGGGGCGCGGTGACTGAAGCTTTCTTT.

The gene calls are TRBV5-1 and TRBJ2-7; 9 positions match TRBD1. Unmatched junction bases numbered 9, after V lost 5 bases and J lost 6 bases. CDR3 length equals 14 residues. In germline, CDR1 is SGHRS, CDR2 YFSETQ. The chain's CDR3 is CASRDRTGVGEQYF. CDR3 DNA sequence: TGCGCCAGCAGGGACCGGACAGGGGTGGGCGAGCAGTACTTC.

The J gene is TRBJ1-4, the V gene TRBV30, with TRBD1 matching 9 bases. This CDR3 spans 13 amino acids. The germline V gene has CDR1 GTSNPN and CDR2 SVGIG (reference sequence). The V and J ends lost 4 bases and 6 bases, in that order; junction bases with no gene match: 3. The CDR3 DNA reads TGTGCCTGGAACAGGGGGCGTGATGAAAAACTGTTTTTT. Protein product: CAWNRGRDEKLFF.

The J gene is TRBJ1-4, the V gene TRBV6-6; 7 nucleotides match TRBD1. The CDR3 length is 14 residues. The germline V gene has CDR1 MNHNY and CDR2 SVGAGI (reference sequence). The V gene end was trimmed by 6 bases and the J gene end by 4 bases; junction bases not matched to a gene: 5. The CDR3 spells CASRPGTVNEKLFF. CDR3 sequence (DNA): TGTGCCAGCAGACCCGGGACAGTTAATGAAAAACTGTTTTTT.

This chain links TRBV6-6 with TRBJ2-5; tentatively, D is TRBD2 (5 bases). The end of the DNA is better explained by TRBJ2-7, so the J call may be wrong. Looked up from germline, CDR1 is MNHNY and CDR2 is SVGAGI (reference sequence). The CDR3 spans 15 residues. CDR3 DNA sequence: TGTGCCAGCAGTTACTCGAGCGGATATCCCTACGAGCAGTACTTC. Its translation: CASSYSSGYPYEQYF.

The CDR3 region has the DNA TGTGCCAGCTTCAGGAACACTGAAGCTTTCTTT. Translated, it gives CASFRNTEAFF. The rearrangement links TRBV2 to TRBJ1-1; D is uncertain. The V gene's germline CDR1 is SNHLY and CDR2 FYNNEI. This CDR3 is 11 amino acids long. The V end was cut by 8 bases, the J end by 1 base, with 5 bases between.

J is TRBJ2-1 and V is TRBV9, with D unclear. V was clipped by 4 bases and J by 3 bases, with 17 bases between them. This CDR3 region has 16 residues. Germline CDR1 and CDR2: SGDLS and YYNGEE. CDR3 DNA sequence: TGTGCCAGCAGCCCAGCAAGGTCTAGGAGCTACAATGAGCAGTTCTTC. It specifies CASSPARSRSYNEQFF.